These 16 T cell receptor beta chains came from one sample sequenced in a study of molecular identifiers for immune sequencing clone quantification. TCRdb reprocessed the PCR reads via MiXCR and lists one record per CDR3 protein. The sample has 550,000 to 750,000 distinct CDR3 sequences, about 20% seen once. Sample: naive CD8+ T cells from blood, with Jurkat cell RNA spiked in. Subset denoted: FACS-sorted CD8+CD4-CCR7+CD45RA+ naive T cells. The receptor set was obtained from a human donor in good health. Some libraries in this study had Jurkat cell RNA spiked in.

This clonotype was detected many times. The CDR3 region has the DNA TGTGCCAGCAGCCCTACTAGTGAAGAGACCCAGTACTTC. This encodes CASSPTSEETQYF. The chain joins TRBV7-9 to TRBJ2-5, with D maybe TRBD2 (5 bases). The germline gives CDR1 SEHNR, CDR2 FQNEAQ (reference sequence). V was cut by 5 bases and J by 3 bases, with 10 bases left in between. CDR3 length: 13 amino acids.

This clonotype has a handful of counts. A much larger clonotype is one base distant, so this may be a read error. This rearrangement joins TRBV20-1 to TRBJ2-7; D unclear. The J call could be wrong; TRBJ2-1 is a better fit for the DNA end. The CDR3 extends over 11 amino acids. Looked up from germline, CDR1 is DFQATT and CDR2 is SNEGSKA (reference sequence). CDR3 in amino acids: CSATNAYEQFF. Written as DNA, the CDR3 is TGCAGTGCTACGAATGCCTACGAGCAGTTCTTC.

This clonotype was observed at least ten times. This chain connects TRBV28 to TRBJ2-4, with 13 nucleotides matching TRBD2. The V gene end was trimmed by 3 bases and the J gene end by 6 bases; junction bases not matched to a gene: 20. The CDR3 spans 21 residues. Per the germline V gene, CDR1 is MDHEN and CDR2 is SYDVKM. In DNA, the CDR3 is TGTGCCAGCAGTTTGAGGGTCGCCTGGACTAGCGGGAGAAACAGTGGAAACATTCAGTACTTC. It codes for CASSLRVAWTSGRNSGNIQYF.

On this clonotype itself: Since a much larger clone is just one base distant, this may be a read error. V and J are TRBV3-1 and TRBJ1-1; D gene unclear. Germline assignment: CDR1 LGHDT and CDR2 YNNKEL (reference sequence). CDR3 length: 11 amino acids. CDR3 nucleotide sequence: TGTGCCAGCAGCCAAGACGGGATTCGAATCTTT. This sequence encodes CASSQDGIRIF.

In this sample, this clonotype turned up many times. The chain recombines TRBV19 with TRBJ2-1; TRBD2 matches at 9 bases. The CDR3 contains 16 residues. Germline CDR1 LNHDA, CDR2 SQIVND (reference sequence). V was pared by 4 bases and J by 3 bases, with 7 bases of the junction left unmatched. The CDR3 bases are TGTGCCAGTAGTACTTGGACTAGCGAGTACTACAATGAGCAGTTCTTC. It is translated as CASSTWTSEYYNEQFF.

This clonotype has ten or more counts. CDR3 in amino acids: CASSQDWGWNTEAFF. CDR3 coding DNA: TGTGCCAGCAGCCAAGATTGGGGCTGGAACACTGAAGCTTTCTTT. This chain joins TRBV4-2 and TRBJ1-1; a weak D match, TRBD1 (5 bases). The CDR3 covers 15 residues. The V and J ends lost 0 bases and 1 base respectively, with 9 bases between them. CDR1 LGHNA and CDR2 YNFKEQ come from the germline V gene.

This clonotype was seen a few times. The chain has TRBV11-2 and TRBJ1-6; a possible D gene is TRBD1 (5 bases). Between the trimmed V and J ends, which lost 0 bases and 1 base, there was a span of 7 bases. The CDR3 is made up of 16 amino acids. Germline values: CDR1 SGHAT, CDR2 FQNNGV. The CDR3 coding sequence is TGTGCCAGCAGCTTAGATGACAGATCCTATAATTCACCCCTCCACTTT. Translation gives CASSLDDRSYNSPLHF.

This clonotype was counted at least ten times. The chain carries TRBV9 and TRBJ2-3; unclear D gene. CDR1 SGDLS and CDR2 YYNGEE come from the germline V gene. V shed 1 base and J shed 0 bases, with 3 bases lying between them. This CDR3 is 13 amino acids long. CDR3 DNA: TGTGCCAGCAGCGTATTTAGCACAGATACGCAGTATTTT. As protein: CASSVFSTDTQYF.

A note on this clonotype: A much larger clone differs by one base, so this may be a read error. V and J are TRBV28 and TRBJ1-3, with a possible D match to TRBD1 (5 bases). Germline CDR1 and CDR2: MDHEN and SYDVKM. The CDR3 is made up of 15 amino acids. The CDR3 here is CAGSLWAGRGNTIYF. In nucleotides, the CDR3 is TGTGCCGGCAGTTTATGGGCAGGGCGAGGAAACACCATATATTTT.

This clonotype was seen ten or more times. The CDR3 DNA sequence: TGTGCCAGCAGTACAACCCTGGACAGGGCCGGTTCACCCCTCCACTTT. It codes for CASSTTLDRAGSPLHF. The chain has TRBV27 and TRBJ1-6; 8 bases are a match to TRBD1. Losses at the gene ends were 5 bases for V and 9 bases for J; bases not matched to a gene: 12. This CDR3 has 16 residues. Germline values: CDR1 MNHEY, CDR2 SMNVEV (reference sequence).

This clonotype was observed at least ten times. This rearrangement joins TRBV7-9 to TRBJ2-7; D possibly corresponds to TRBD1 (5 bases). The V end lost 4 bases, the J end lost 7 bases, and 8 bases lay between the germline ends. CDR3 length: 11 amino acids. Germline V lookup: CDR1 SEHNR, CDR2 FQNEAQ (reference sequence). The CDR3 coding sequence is TGTGCCAGCAGCTCAGGGTTTGAGCAGTACTTC. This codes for CASSSGFEQYF.

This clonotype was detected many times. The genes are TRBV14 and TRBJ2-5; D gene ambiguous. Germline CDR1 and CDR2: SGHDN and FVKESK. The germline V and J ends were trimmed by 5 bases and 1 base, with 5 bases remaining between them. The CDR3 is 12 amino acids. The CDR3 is CASSVFQETQYF. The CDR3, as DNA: TGTGCCAGCAGCGTCTTCCAAGAGACCCAGTACTTC.

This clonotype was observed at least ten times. CDR3 region: CASTTIGGSSYEQYF. The CDR3 DNA reads as TGTGCCAGCACCACCATAGGCGGGTCCTCCTACGAGCAGTACTTC. V usage is TRBV28 and J usage is TRBJ2-7; tentatively, D is TRBD2 (5 bases). V was shortened by 7 bases and J by 0 bases, with 16 bases between the two germline ends. The CDR3 sequence is 15 residues long. CDR1 is MDHEN and CDR2 is SYDVKM in the germline V gene. Complete variable domain (other parts from reference TRBV28 and TRBJ2-7): DVKVTQSSRYLVKRTGEKVFLECVQDMDHENMFWYRQDPGLGLRLIYFSYDVKMKEKGDIPEGYSVSREKKERFSLILESASTNQTSMYLCASTTIGGSSYEQYFGPGTRLTVT.

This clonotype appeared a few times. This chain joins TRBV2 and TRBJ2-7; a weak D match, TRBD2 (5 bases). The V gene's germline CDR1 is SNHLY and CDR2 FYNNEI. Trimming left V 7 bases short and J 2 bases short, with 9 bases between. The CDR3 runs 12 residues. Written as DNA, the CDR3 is TGTGCCAGCAAGGAGGCACCCTACGAGCAGTACTTC. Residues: CASKEAPYEQYF.

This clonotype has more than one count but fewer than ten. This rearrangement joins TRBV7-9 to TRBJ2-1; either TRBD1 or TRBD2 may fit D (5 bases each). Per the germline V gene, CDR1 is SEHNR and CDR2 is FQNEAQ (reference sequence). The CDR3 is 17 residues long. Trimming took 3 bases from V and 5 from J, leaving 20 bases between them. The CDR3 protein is CASSLSLQGAENNEQFF. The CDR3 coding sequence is TGTGCCAGCAGCTTGTCGCTGCAGGGAGCAGAAAACAATGAGCAGTTCTTC. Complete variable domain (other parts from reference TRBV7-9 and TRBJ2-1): DTGVSQNPRHKITKRGQNVTFRCDPISEHNRLYWYRQTLGQGPEFLTYFQNEAQLEKSRLLSDRFSAERPKGSFSTLEIQRTEQGDSAMYLCASSLSLQGAENNEQFFGPGTRLTVL.

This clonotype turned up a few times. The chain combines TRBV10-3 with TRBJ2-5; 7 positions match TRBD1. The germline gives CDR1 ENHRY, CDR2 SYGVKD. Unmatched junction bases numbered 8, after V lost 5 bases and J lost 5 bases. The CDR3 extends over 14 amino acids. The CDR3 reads CAISSGDSWETQYF. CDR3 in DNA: TGTGCCATCAGTTCCGGGGACAGTTGGGAGACCCAGTACTTC.